This TCR beta chain was sequenced in a study of identical twins (dated by TCRdb to 2016 to 2017). Looking at the study overall: TCR alpha and beta repertoires from monozygotic twins, unrelated adults of various ages and cord blood were deep-sequenced to test whether fetal clonotypes persist. To rule out contamination, replicate twin experiments were performed at different times with different library preparation protocols. General study outcomes and caveats: Excess twin sharing in beta out-of-frame sequences was weaker because fewer shared sequences lowered the signal-to-noise ratio. Invariant T cells such as MAIT and iNKT could partly confound zero-insertion analyses, though diverse VJ usage argued against this for most clonotypes. Fewer insertions were carried by abundant cord blood beta clonotypes, a similar but weaker trend appeared in young adult naive repertoires, and no such trend appeared in memory repertoires. Because the same donors could not be followed over many years, the conclusions depended on cross-sectional statistical analysis. Recombination models systematically underestimated out-of-frame TCR alpha sharing in monozygotic twins but agreed with sharing between unrelated individuals. Out-of-frame TCR alpha sequences shared between twins showed an excess of low generation-probability sequences compared with coincidental sharing between unrelated individuals.

The library relied on 5' RACE. Sequencing relied on an Illumina HiSeq 2000. Template switching added a universal primer binding site, and the final cDNA carried a unique molecular identifier that allowed TCR cDNA molecules to be counted accurately. First-strand cDNA for TCR alpha and beta chains was synthesized from specific primers in the conserved constant-segment region. To control for contamination, each cDNA library was double barcoded with a SMART-Mk sample barcode plus Illumina barcodes. TruSeq adapter sequences and Illumina sample barcodes were added in two successive PCR steps. TCR alpha and beta cDNA libraries were sequenced on the Illumina HiSeq platform with custom primers. The source study handled its data this way. Raw reads were processed with MiGEC to extract unique molecular identifiers, and MiXCR was used to determine CDR3 positions. For each individual, recombination models were inferred using an EM algorithm with the repgenHMM and IGoR tools. Shared clonotypes were analyzed with the tcR package in R, and sharing was normalized by the product of cloneset sizes. To study raw recombination free of thymic and clonal selection effects, out-of-frame nonproductive sequences were analyzed. TCRdb cleaned the public reads at Q25 with fastp, built clones with MiXCR and kept in-frame beta chains. Every distinct CDR3 protein forms one entry, paired with its most common genes and DNA. The V and J calls and clone size are TCRdb's, not the authors'. For this sample the table gives some 1,600,000 distinct CDR3 sequences, of which about 31% were detected only once. The top ten clones comprise less than 0.35% of the sample.

Ends trimmed: V by 5 bases, J by 4 bases; bases unmatched to a gene: 6. CDR1 is given as DFQATT and CDR2 as SNEGSKA, both from the germline V gene (reference sequence). Measured from the cysteine to the phenylalanine, the CDR3 is 15 residues long. Of all the DNA, just the CDR3 is kept, 45 bases in frame from base 1. Points on this clonotype: Its target antigen remains unknown. There are no base qualities to consult, and no much larger clone falls within one base.

Every donor was a healthy Caucasian. This sequence uses TRBV20-1 and TRBJ2-2, and TRBD2 aligns with 11 junction nucleotides. The source of this sequence is a newborn girl in good health. What was sequenced was cord blood. The CDR3 has the sequence CSARSGGAGTGELFF. The DNA sequence follows: TGCAGTGCTCGTAGCGGGGGGGCCGGCACCGGGGAGCTGTTTTTT.